This T cell receptor beta chain was captured in a study of beta chain features in type 1 diabetes. Since all of the isolated RNA was reverse transcribed, expressed TCRB transcripts were what got sequenced. Measured with immunoSEQ multiplex PCR; TCRdb has only the in-frame clones, and not every one. In the table there are roughly 230,000 clones, 9.6% of which are singletons. This clone was counted between two and nine times. One junction end does not reproduce the germline sequence, and a read error may be involved. Germline lookup yields CDR1 SGHRS and CDR2 YFSETQ. The CDR3 runs to 15 residues. The sequencing sample was made of naive CD4+ T cells from blood. This clonotype originated in a young woman in good health. J is TRBJ2-5 and V is TRBV5-1; TRBD2 is a possible D gene (5 bases). CDR3 DNA sequence: TGCGCCAGCAGTTTGGGATGGAGCGGACAAGAGACCCAGTACTTC. Translation gives CASSLGWSGQETQYF.